These 18 T cell receptor beta chains originate from one sample sequenced in a study of blood T cell repertoires in COVID-19. Profiling relied on immunoSEQ multiplex PCR, and the TCRdb table lists in-frame clones only, not all of them. The data hold approximately 290,000 clones, with around 92% observed a single time. The specimen sequenced was peripheral blood. Receptor source: a woman aged 30 to 39 with COVID-19, enrolled during active disease.

The chain joins TRBV18 to TRBJ2-7, with D maybe TRBD2 (6 bases). The CDR3 contains 13 residues. Trimming took 2 bases from V and 5 from J, leaving 10 bases between them. The germline V gene has CDR1 KGHSH and CDR2 LQKENI. DNA of the CDR3: TGTGCCAGCTCACCAGGTCGGGAGAACGAGCAGTACTTC. Amino acids: CASSPGRENEQYF.

J is TRBJ1-6 and V is TRBV7-9; TRBD1 aligns across 9 bases. The CDR3 has 16 amino acids. Per the germline V gene, CDR1 is SEHNR and CDR2 is FQNEAQ (reference sequence). J lost 7 bases, V lost 5 bases, and 9 bases had no gene match. This CDR3 reads CASSPRNRGLNSPLHF. The CDR3 coding sequence is TGTGCCAGCAGCCCACGAAACAGGGGGCTGAATTCACCCCTCCACTTT. Combining the CDR3 with reference TRBV7-9 and TRBJ1-6 gives the whole variable domain DTGVSQNPRHKITKRGQNVTFRCDPISEHNRLYWYRQTLGQGPEFLTYFQNEAQLEKSRLLSDRFSAERPKGSFSTLEIQRTEQGDSAMYLCASSPRNRGLNSPLHFGNGTRLTVT.

This clone was detected only a few times. V and J are TRBV5-4 and TRBJ1-2; 10 bases align to TRBD1. The V segment lost 0 bases and the J segment 3 bases; nucleotides outside the gene matches: 5. The V gene's germline CDR1 is SGHNT and CDR2 YYREEE (reference sequence). The length of the CDR3 is 16 residues. The CDR3 protein is CASSLDRGTGDYGYTF. CDR3 coding DNA: TGTGCCAGCAGCTTGGACCGCGGGACAGGGGACTATGGCTACACCTTC.

The V and J genes are TRBV18 and TRBJ2-2; maybe TRBD1 (6 bases). The ends were cut back, 4 bases at V and 5 bases at J, with 8 bases in the middle. The length of the CDR3 is 13 residues. Germline V gene lookup returns CDR1 KGHSH and CDR2 LQKENI. The CDR3 protein is CASSQDRTGELFF. CDR3 nucleotides: TGTGCCAGCTCACAAGACAGGACCGGGGAGCTGTTTTTT.

The V gene is TRBV5-5, the J gene TRBJ1-2; a weak D match, TRBD1 (6 bases). V lost 0 bases to trimming and J lost 3 bases, with 9 bases between them. The CDR3 is made up of 14 amino acids. Germline CDR1 and CDR2: SGHKS and YYEKEE (reference sequence). The CDR3 DNA sequence: TGTGCCAGCAGCTTGGCACAGGGTGACTATGGCTACACCTTC. Translation gives CASSLAQGDYGYTF.

This chain links TRBV2 with TRBJ2-2; D gene uncertain. Germline CDR1 reads SNHLY; CDR2 reads FYNNEI. The length of the CDR3 is 13 residues. Trimming pared 7 bases from V and 5 bases from J, leaving 11 bases between. The CDR3 loop reads CASIARQTGELFF. CDR3 DNA sequence: TGTGCCAGCATTGCGCGGCAGACCGGGGAGCTGTTTTTT.

Written as DNA, the CDR3 is TGTGCCAGCAGTCCGACTAGCGGGGCTCGCACAGATACGCAGTATTTT. Amino acid sequence: CASSPTSGARTDTQYF. The chain has TRBV2 and TRBJ2-3, with TRBD2 identical over 11 bases. V was pared by 5 bases and J by 1 base, with 5 bases of the junction left unmatched. Germline V gene lookup returns CDR1 SNHLY and CDR2 FYNNEI. The CDR3 is 16 amino acids.

Here the CDR3 DNA reads TGCGCCAGCAGCTTGGCTTGGTCCGGGGGGCGTAGCACCGGGGAGCTGTTTTTT. It translates to CASSLAWSGGRSTGELFF. The chain couples TRBV5-1 to TRBJ2-2; D is possibly TRBD2 (7 bases). Trimming pared 0 bases from V and 4 bases from J, leaving 19 bases between. Germline assignment: CDR1 SGHRS and CDR2 YFSETQ. The CDR3 totals 18 residues.

The rearrangement uses TRBV18 and TRBJ1-1; the D is unclear. V lost 6 bases and J 1 base, leaving 9 bases between the germline ends. This CDR3 region has 13 residues. Germline V gene lookup returns CDR1 KGHSH and CDR2 LQKENI. CDR3 DNA: TGTGCCAGCTCCCAAATACAGAACACTGAAGCTTTCTTT. Translation gives CASSQIQNTEAFF.

The chain joins TRBV11-2 to TRBJ2-3, with D unclear. The germline CDR1 and CDR2 sequences are SGHAT and FQNNGV. This CDR3 is 12 amino acids long. V lost 1 base, J lost 4 bases, and 3 bases lay in between. The DNA of the CDR3 is TGTGCCAGCAGCTTAGTAGCAGATACGCAGTATTTT. Its protein product is CASSLVADTQYF.

This chain joins TRBV3-1 (or the pseudogene TRBV3-2) and TRBJ2-7; a possible D gene is TRBD1 (7 bases). This CDR3 region has 14 residues. The ends were cut back, 1 base at V and 4 bases at J, with 11 bases in the middle. Germline CDR1 is LGHDT and CDR2 is YNNKEL (reference sequence). In nucleotides, the CDR3 is TGTGCCAGCAGCCAAGTGCCAGGGGGGTACGAGCAGTACTTC. Translating it yields CASSQVPGGYEQYF.

The rearrangement uses TRBV7-7 and TRBJ1-3, with unresolved D. There are 15 residues in the CDR3. Looked up from germline, CDR1 is SSHAT and CDR2 is FNYEAQ (reference sequence). Trimming stripped 0 bases from V and 2 bases from J, with 8 bases between. The CDR3 sequence is CASSLAAGAGNTIYF. The CDR3 coding sequence is TGTGCCAGCAGCTTAGCTGCGGGAGCTGGAAACACCATATATTTT.

V gene TRBV4-1 combines with J gene TRBJ2-6; tentative D call: TRBD2 (6 bases). Germline CDR1 MGHRA, CDR2 YSYEKL. The CDR3 is 15 residues long. Deletions cut 1 base from V and 4 bases from J, with 8 bases between. CDR3 amino acids: CASSQARGGANVLTF. DNA for the CDR3: TGCGCCAGCAGCCAAGCCCGGGGGGGGGCCAACGTCCTGACTTTC.

The chain combines TRBV9 with TRBJ2-3; D might be TRBD1 (6 bases). Germline V gene lookup returns CDR1 SGDLS and CDR2 YYNGEE. V lost 4 bases and J 6 bases, leaving 18 bases between the germline ends. The CDR3 loop spans 15 amino acids. The CDR3 bases are TGTGCCAGCAGCCAAGGAACAGGGCGTCGGGATACGCAGTATTTT. Translation: CASSQGTGRRDTQYF.

A single count supports this clone. The rearrangement joins TRBV5-1 to TRBJ1-1; D remains unclear. Germline V gene data show CDR1 as SGHRS and CDR2 as YFSETQ. The CDR3 runs to 13 residues. Trimming left V 3 bases short and J 4 bases short, with 10 bases between. The CDR3 here is CASSWALGTEAFF. The CDR3 DNA reads TGCGCCAGCAGCTGGGCGTTAGGCACTGAAGCTTTCTTT.

In its sample, this clone was seen once. The gene calls are TRBV4-1 and TRBJ1-2, with D possibly matching TRBD1 (6 bases). Germline V gene data show CDR1 as MGHRA and CDR2 as YSYEKL. The CDR3 is made up of 15 amino acids. Trimming stripped 1 base from V and 4 bases from J, with 13 bases between. The CDR3 DNA follows: TGCGCCAGCAGCCAAGCCCCCCTGGGGGCCTATGGCTACACCTTC. Translating gives CASSQAPLGAYGYTF.

The chain recombines TRBV7-9 with TRBJ1-2, with D possibly matching TRBD1 (6 bases). The CDR3 totals 14 residues. The V and J ends lost 1 base and 6 bases respectively, with 12 bases between them. Germline values: CDR1 SEHNR, CDR2 FQNEAQ (reference sequence). The chain's CDR3 is CASSLVQGLNGYTF. CDR3 DNA sequence: TGTGCCAGCAGCTTAGTACAGGGTCTCAATGGCTACACCTTC.

The chain couples TRBV5-6 to TRBJ1-5, with a tentative D call TRBD1 (5 bases). The V and J ends lost 4 bases and 11 bases respectively, with 22 bases between them. Germline assignment: CDR1 SGHDT and CDR2 YYEEEE. The CDR3 contains 15 residues. The CDR3 reads CASSATDSAAMSQHF. The CDR3, as DNA: TGTGCCAGCAGCGCAACTGACAGCGCCGCCATGTCCCAGCATTTT.